This TCR beta chain emerged from a study of human T cells and chemical hapten exposure. Sample time point: patch test 2, 6 weeks after DPC sensitization. Noted treatment: therapeutic diphenylcyclopropenone sensitization with weekly scalp DPC. The authors extracted total RNA from unfractionated whole blood. Findings and caveats of the study: The formation of large CDR3 similarity clusters by expanded TCRs significantly exceeded that of controls. Healthy individuals' immune responses may differ from those of donors, who had alopecia. With regard to DPC sensitization, TCRs above 1 in 1000 frequency did not change.

The germline gives CDR1 SQVTM, CDR2 ANQGSEA. V dropped 5 bases and J dropped 4 bases, with 8 bases sitting between them. The CDR3 totals 11 residues. This clonotype was seen many times. The antigen is undetermined. TCRdb used MiXCR to reprocess the RACE reads, holding one entry per CDR3 protein. The sample lists some 89,000 distinct CDR3 sequences, about a tenth occurring once. The clonotype comes from a young woman with alopecia areata. Some clones in this sample may be carry-over from other donors' samples. The chain uses TRBV29-1 and TRBJ2-5; D remains ambiguous. Material: whole blood, obtained in connection with sensitization to the hapten diphenylcyclopropenone (DPC). CDR3 DNA: TGCAGCGTTCAGGTTCTAGAGACCCAGTACTTC. This encodes CSVQVLETQYF.